This T cell receptor beta chain was sequenced in a study of blood T cell repertoires in COVID-19. At the level of the study: There were acute and convalescent COVID-19 samples, and they came from the United States, Italy and Spain. PBMCs, B-cell-depleted T cells, or T cells provided the cDNA or gDNA that made up the material.

This table comes from immunoSEQ multiplex PCR, and its TCRdb copy is limited to in-frame clones, with some not included. The table shows 200,000 to 250,000 clones, with about 79% occurring only once. The CDR3 consists of 17 residues. Sequenced: PBMCs or T cells enriched from blood (not recorded which). The gene calls are TRBV12-2 and TRBJ1-6. TRBV12-2 counts as a pseudogene. The clonotype was recovered from a woman aged 40 to 55 with acute COVID-19. The CDR3 loop is CASRLAALEEVNSPLHF. For the CDR3, the DNA is TGTGCAAGTCGCTTAGCGGCCCTTGAGGAGGTGAATTCACCCCTCCACTTT.